This T cell receptor (beta chain) was sequenced for a study of vaccination effects on CD4 cells after COVID-19. Study information: Before sequencing took place, the ViraFEST assay used viral peptide pools to expand antigen-specific CD4+ T cells.

Losses at the gene ends were 3 bases for V and 8 bases for J; bases not matched to a gene: 11. CDR3 length equals 16 residues. Looked up from germline, CDR1 is KGHSH and CDR2 is LQKENI. Regarding this clone: Its specificity is unknown.

Having been cultured for around ten days, the cells underwent CD4+ T cell isolation. Each participant was given two doses of one vaccine (BNT162b2 or mRNA-1273). Using immunoSEQ multiplex PCR, the repertoire was profiled, and TCRdb retains in-frame clones only, with some absent. The data contain 47,000 or so clones, around 70% of them singletons. Source: CD4+ T cells from PBMCs cultured without peptide, taken after COVID-19 vaccination. This receptor was obtained from a human donor who received a COVID-19 vaccine. This chain connects TRBV18 to TRBJ1-4; 8 nucleotides match TRBD1. The CDR3, as DNA: TGTGCCAGCTCACCCTCGATCCAGGGGGCAGGGGAAAAACTGTTTTTT. Residues: CASSPSIQGAGEKLFF.